These T cell receptor beta chains were read from a single sample in a study of Ad26.COV2.S vaccination and SARS-CoV-2 variants. The method was immunoSEQ multiplex PCR; TCRdb's version includes in-frame clones alone and lacks a portion of them. The sample shows roughly 450,000 clones, about nine tenths of them seen only once. Sequenced material: peripheral blood, taken in a trial of Ad26.COV2.S vaccine versus placebo. The source is a person aged 18 to 65 who received the Ad26.COV2.S COVID-19 vaccine or a placebo. The CDR3 runs from the conserved cysteine through the conserved F or W. A D gene is named only where the DNA matches it firmly. Size is omitted from some rows. Given values are once, few, many or a class for expanded clones.

clone_size | j_call | d_call | v_call | cdr3_nt | cdr3_aa
few | TRBJ2-1 | - | TRBV19 | TGTGCCAGTAGTATCGATCACCTGGGCGGCTCCCCTGAGCAGTTCTTC | CASSIDHLGGSPEQFF
- | TRBJ1-4 | TRBD1 | TRBV9 | TGTGCCAGCAGCGATCCGGACAGGGGTGGTGAAAAACTGTTTTTT | CASSDPDRGGEKLFF
- | TRBJ2-1 | TRBD2 | TRBV4-3 | TGCGCCAGCAGCCAAGATAACCTAGCGGGAGCAGGCAATGAGCAGTTCTTC | CASSQDNLAGAGNEQFF
- | TRBJ2-1 | - | TRBV4-3 | TGCGCCAGCAGCCAAGATCGCACCGCCAGTGAGCAGTTCTTC | CASSQDRTASEQFF
- | TRBJ2-1 | - | TRBV12-3/TRBV12-4 | TGTGCCAGCTCAGTGCTTGGAGGGAGTGAAGAGTTCTTC | CASSVLGGSEEFF
- | TRBJ1-6 | TRBD1 | TRBV25-1 | TGTGCCAGCGGGGACAGGGATGGCTCACCCCTCCACTTT | CASGDRDGSPLHF
- | TRBJ2-5 | - | TRBV7-6 | TGTGCCAGCAGCCAAGGTTGGCAGACCCAGTACTTC | CASSQGWQTQYF
few | TRBJ1-5 | TRBD1 | TRBV18 | TGTGCCAGCTCACCCGGACAGGGCAATCAGCCCCAGCATTTT | CASSPGQGNQPQHF
once | TRBJ2-6 | - | TRBV7-9 | TGTGCCAGCAGCCCCCCGGGACACGGAGAGAGCTCTGGGGCCAACGTCCTGACTTTC | CASSPPGHGESSGANVLTF
few | TRBJ2-1 | TRBD2 | TRBV6-4 | TGTGCCAGCAGTGACTCCGGGACTAGCGGGAGCGATGAGCAGTTCTTC | CASSDSGTSGSDEQFF
- | TRBJ2-7 | - | TRBV19 | TGTGCCAGTAGTCCCGATACAGGGAACGAGCAGTACTTC | CASSPDTGNEQYF
- | TRBJ2-5 | TRBD2 | TRBV2 | TGTGCCAGCAGTGTCACAGCCGGGAGGGAGACCCAGTACTTC | CASSVTAGRETQYF
- | TRBJ1-1 | TRBD1 | TRBV28 | TGTGCCAGCAGGCCGGGGGACAGGGATTTCACTGAAGCTTTCTTT | CASRPGDRDFTEAFF
- | TRBJ2-1 | TRBD2 | TRBV27 | TGTGCCAGCAGTTTAAGGTCCGGGACTAGCGGAAAGAGCTCCTACAATGAGCAGTTCTTC | CASSLRSGTSGKSSYNEQFF
- | TRBJ1-1 | - | TRBV18 | TGTGCCAGCTCAGAGGGACCCTTGAACACTGAAGCTTTCTTT | CASSEGPLNTEAFF
- | TRBJ2-1 | TRBD2 | TRBV3-1/TRBV3-2 | TGTGCCAGCAGCCGAACTATAGCGGGAGGCGGGGATGAGCAGTTCTTC | CASSRTIAGGGDEQFF
- | TRBJ1-1 | - | TRBV19 | TGTGCCAGTTGGGCGGGAACTGAAGCTTTCTTT | CASWAGTEAFF
- | TRBJ1-6 | - | TRBV20-1 | TGCAGTGCCAGTCAGGGACTCCATAATTCACCCCTCCACTTT | CSASQGLHNSPLHF
once | TRBJ2-5 | TRBD1 | TRBV28 | TGTGCCAGCAGTCCTCGATCGACAGGGGATGAGACCCAGTACTTC | CASSPRSTGDETQYF
- | TRBJ2-1 | - | TRBV9 | TGTGCCAGCAGCGGGGGGGCTGGCAATGAGCAGTTCTTC | CASSGGAGNEQFF
- | TRBJ2-7 | - | TRBV9 | TGTGCCAGCAGCGTAGGCGGGCACTACGAGCAGTACTTC | CASSVGGHYEQYF
- | TRBJ2-1 | - | TRBV4-3 | TGCGCCAGCAGCCAAATCACAGGGTCGGGAAATGAGCAGTTCTTC | CASSQITGSGNEQFF
- | TRBJ2-7 | - | TRBV7-9 | TGTGCCAGCAGCTTGGGGACTGACGACGAGCAGTACTTC | CASSLGTDDEQYF
- | TRBJ2-5 | TRBD1 | TRBV4-1 | TGCGCCAGCAGCCGTCGGACAGGGTCGGAGACCCAGTACTTC | CASSRRTGSETQYF
- | TRBJ2-7 | TRBD2 | TRBV6-2/TRBV6-3 | TGTGCCAGCAGTTGGGCGGGAGCCTCCTACGAGCAGTACTTC | CASSWAGASYEQYF
few | TRBJ1-1 | TRBD1 | TRBV7-9 | TGTGCCAGCAGCTTGCGCGGTTGGGACAGTGATGAAGCTTTCTTT | CASSLRGWDSDEAFF
- | TRBJ1-2 | - | TRBV18 | TGTGCCAGCTCACCAACCCCACAGACTAACTATGGCTACACCTTC | CASSPTPQTNYGYTF
- | TRBJ1-1 | - | TRBV3-1/TRBV3-2 | TGTGCCAGCAGCCAAGAGTTTTTGCCCGGGGAGAACACTGAAGCTTTCTTT | CASSQEFLPGENTEAFF
- | TRBJ2-7 | TRBD1 | TRBV19 | TGTGCCAGTAGCAGGGGGCCAGACGAGCAGTACTTC | CASSRGPDEQYF
once | TRBJ2-7 | - | TRBV14 | TGTGCCAGCAGCTCCGGGATCCCGTCCTACGAGCAGTACTTC | CASSSGIPSYEQYF
- | TRBJ1-1 | - | TRBV11-2 | TGTGCCAGCAACCAATTCTCGACGGCGAACACTGAAGCTTTCTTT | CASNQFSTANTEAFF
- | TRBJ2-5 | - | TRBV4-3 | TGCGCCAGCAGCCCCCCGTTGTTAGAGACCCAGTACTTC | CASSPPLLETQYF
- | TRBJ2-1 | - | TRBV7-9 | TGTGCCATCAACGTAGAAAGGACGGCAGGGTCCTACAATGAGCAGTTCTTC | CAINVERTAGSYNEQFF
once | TRBJ2-7 | - | TRBV30 | TGTGCCTGGAGTGGCACAGACTACGAGCAGTACTTC | CAWSGTDYEQYF